These 20 T cell receptor beta chains came from one sample sequenced in a study of synovial regulatory T cells in juvenile arthritis. Only in-frame clones appear in the TCRdb table, and some are missing; sequencing was by immunoSEQ multiplex PCR. The listing records around 6,400 clones. Sequenced: Treg cells from blood. Subset noted: remaining (HLA-DR-negative) circulating blood Treg cells. All receptors come from a donor between 2 and 29 years old with juvenile idiopathic arthritis.

This rearrangement joins TRBV11-2 to TRBJ2-7; with no DNA, the TCRdb D assignment of TRBD2 cannot be verified. The CDR3 spans 16 residues. No DNA accompanies this entry. From germline, CDR1 is SGHAT and CDR2 FQNNGV. The CDR3 is CASSSPRTSGHYEQYF. Looking up the rest from reference TRBV11-2 and TRBJ2-7 gives the full variable domain: EAGVAQSPRYKIIEKRQSVAFWCNPISGHATLYWYQQILGQGPKLLIQFQNNGVVDDSQLPKDRFSAERLKGVDSTLKIQPAKLEDSAVYLCASSSPRTSGHYEQYFGPGTRLTVT.

V usage is TRBV28 and J usage is TRBJ2-7. From germline, CDR1 is MDHEN and CDR2 SYDVKM. The length of the CDR3 is 14 residues. No DNA has been recorded. CDR3 sequence: CASSFVQGVYEQYF.

This chain connects TRBV10-3 to TRBJ2-5; with no DNA, the TCRdb D assignment of TRBD1 cannot be verified. The CDR3 runs to 16 residues. The DNA is not on file. Germline V lookup: CDR1 ENHRY, CDR2 SYGVKD. The CDR3 here is CAISVRDRVAQETQYF.

J is TRBJ1-1 and V is TRBV19. This CDR3 spans 16 amino acids. No DNA is given. CDR1 is LNHDA, CDR2 SQIVND, per germline (reference sequence). CDR3 region: CASSSPRGYGFTEAFF.

The rearrangement links TRBV18 to TRBJ1-3. This CDR3 is 15 amino acids long. No DNA has been recorded. Germline V gene data show CDR1 as KGHSH and CDR2 as LQKENI. CDR3 region: CASSPDRGPGNTIYF.

The J gene is TRBJ1-1, the V gene TRBV6-6. This CDR3 has 13 amino acids. DNA is not recorded here. Germline CDR1 MNHNY, CDR2 SVGAGI (reference sequence). CDR3 sequence reads: CASMEWMNTEAFF.

The chain is built from TRBV20-1 and TRBJ1-1. The CDR3 is made up of 11 amino acids. The nucleotide record is missing. Germline V CDR1 and CDR2: DFQATT, SNEGSKA (reference sequence). The CDR3 is CSARVRDEAFF.

This CDR3 reads CASTWGGGLRNTEAFF. The chain carries TRBV19 and TRBJ1-1. The CDR3 is made up of 16 amino acids. No coding sequence is recorded. Germline assignment: CDR1 LNHDA and CDR2 SQIVND (reference sequence).

This clone registers medium-sized (0.01 to 0.1%) by frequency. The chain employs TRBV2 and TRBJ2-7; absent DNA, TCRdb's TRBD2 call cannot be checked. Germline V gene data show CDR1 as SNHLY and CDR2 as FYNNEI. This CDR3 comprises 13 residues. The DNA is unrecorded. The CDR3: CASILGLASEQYF. Full variable domain (missing parts from reference TRBV2 and TRBJ2-7): EPEVTQTPSHQVTQMGQEVILRCVPISNHLYFYWYRQILGQKVEFLVSFYNNEISEKSEIFDDQFSVERPDGSNFTLKIRSTKLEDSAMYFCASILGLASEQYFGPGTRLTVT.

The V gene is TRBV5-1, the J gene TRBJ1-1. Germline lookup yields CDR1 SGHRS and CDR2 YFSETQ. The CDR3 has 13 residues. A DNA sequence was not provided. CDR3 in amino acids: CASSLEGRTEAFF.

The V call is TRBV13, the J call TRBJ2-7; as DNA is missing, the TRBD2 call by TCRdb cannot be tested. CDR1 PRHDT and CDR2 FYEKMQ come from the germline V gene (reference sequence). The CDR3 is 16 residues long. The entry carries no DNA sequence. This CDR3 is CASSRILAGGFLEQYF.

The chain combines TRBV6-5 with TRBJ1-2. This CDR3 has 13 residues. Only the protein is on record. Germline V gives CDR1 MNHEY, CDR2 SVGAGI. The CDR3 loop is CASSPDGNYGYTF.

The V gene is TRBV6-1, the J gene TRBJ2-7; the D call from TCRdb, TRBD1, cannot be confirmed without DNA. Per the germline V gene, CDR1 is MNHNS and CDR2 is SASEGT. The CDR3 has 12 amino acids. No DNA appears here. The CDR3 reads CASTDRAYEQYF.

The chain is built from TRBV29-1 and TRBJ2-3; TCRdb lists TRBD2, though no DNA is available to test this call. The CDR3 consists of 13 residues. The record lacks a DNA sequence. Germline V lookup: CDR1 SQVTM, CDR2 ANQGSEA. The CDR3 sequence is CSGGAGGTDTQYF.

The genes are TRBV5-1 and TRBJ2-7; lacking DNA, the TRBD1 call made by TCRdb goes unchecked. The germline V gene has CDR1 SGHRS and CDR2 YFSETQ. The CDR3 has 14 amino acids. Only the protein is available. The CDR3 loop is CASSLEGLPGVQYF.

This chain joins TRBV27 and TRBJ1-1. Germline V lookup: CDR1 MNHEY, CDR2 SMNVEV (reference sequence). This CDR3 is 14 amino acids long. DNA was not recorded. CDR3 sequence reads: CASSLLLPNTEAFF.

This clone shows up as medium-sized by frequency. The chain couples TRBV15 to TRBJ2-7. Germline-derived CDR1 and CDR2 are LNHNV and YYDKDF (reference sequence). The CDR3 is 14 amino acids. No DNA appears here. This CDR3 is CATSRVGGPNEQYF. Together with reference TRBV15 and TRBJ2-7, the CDR3 gives the full variable domain: DAMVIQNPRYQVTQFGKPVTLSCSQTLNHNVMYWYQQKSSQAPKLLFHYYDKDFNNEADTPDNFQSRRPNTSFCFLDIRSPGLGDTAMYLCATSRVGGPNEQYFGPGTRLTVT.

In terms of frequency, this clone is medium-sized (0.01 to 0.1%). J is TRBJ1-3 and V is TRBV10-3. Germline-derived CDR1 and CDR2 are ENHRY and SYGVKD. This CDR3 comprises 16 residues. The coding DNA is unavailable. CDR3 residues: CAISRSSGTEGNTIYF.

The V call is TRBV2, the J call TRBJ2-1; as DNA is missing, the TRBD2 call by TCRdb cannot be tested. Looked up from germline, CDR1 is SNHLY and CDR2 is FYNNEI. CDR3 length: 14 amino acids. No DNA has been recorded. CDR3 sequence: CAGDHSGSSNEQFF.

The chain links TRBV7-9 to TRBJ2-5; the D call from TCRdb, TRBD2, cannot be confirmed without DNA. This CDR3 has 14 amino acids. Only the protein sequence is given. Germline CDR1 and CDR2: SEHNR and FQNEAQ (reference sequence). This CDR3 is CASSLAGDGETQYF.